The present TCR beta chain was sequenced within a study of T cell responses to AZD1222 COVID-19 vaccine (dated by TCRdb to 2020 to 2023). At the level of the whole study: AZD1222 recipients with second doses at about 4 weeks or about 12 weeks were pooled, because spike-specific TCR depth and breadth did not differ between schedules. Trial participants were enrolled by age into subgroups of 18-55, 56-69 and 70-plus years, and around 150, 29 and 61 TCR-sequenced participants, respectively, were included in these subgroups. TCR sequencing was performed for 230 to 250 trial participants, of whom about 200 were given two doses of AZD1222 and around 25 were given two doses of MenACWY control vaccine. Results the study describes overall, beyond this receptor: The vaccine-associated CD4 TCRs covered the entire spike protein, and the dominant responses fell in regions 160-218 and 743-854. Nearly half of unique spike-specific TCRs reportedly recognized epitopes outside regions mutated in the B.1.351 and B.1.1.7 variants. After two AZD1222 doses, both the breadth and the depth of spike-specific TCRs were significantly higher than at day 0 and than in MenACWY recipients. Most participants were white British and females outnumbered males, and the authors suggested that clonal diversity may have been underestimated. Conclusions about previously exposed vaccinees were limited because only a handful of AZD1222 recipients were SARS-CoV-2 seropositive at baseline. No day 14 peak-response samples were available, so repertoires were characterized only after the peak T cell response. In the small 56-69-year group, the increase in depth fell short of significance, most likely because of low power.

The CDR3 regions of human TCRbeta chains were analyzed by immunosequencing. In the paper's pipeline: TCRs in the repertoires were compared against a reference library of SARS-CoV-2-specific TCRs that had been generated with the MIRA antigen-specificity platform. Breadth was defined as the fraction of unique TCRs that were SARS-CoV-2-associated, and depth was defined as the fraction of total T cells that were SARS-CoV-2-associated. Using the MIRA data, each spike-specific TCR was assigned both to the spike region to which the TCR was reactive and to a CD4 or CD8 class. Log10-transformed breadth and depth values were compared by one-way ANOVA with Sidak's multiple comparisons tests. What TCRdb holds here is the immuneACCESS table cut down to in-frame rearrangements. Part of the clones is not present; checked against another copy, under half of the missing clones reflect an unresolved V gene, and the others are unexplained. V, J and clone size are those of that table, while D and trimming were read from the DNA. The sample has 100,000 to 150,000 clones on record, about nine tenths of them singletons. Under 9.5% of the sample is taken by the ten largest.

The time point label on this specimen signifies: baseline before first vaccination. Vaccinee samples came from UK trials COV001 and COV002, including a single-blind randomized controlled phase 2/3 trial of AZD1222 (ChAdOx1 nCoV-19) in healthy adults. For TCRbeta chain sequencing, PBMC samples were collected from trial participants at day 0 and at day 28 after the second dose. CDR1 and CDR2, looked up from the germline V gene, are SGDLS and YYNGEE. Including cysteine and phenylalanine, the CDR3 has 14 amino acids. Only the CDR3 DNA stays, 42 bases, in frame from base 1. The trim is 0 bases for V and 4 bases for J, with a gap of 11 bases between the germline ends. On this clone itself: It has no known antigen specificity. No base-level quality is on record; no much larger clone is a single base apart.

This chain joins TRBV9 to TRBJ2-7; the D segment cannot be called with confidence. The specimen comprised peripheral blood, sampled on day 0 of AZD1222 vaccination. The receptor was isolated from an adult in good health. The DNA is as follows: TGTGCCAGCAGCGTAGGGAATGTAGCTTACGAGCAGTACTTC. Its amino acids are CASSVGNVAYEQYF.